These 30 T cell receptor beta chains were sequenced from one sample in a study of CD8 T cells in ankylosing spondylitis. TCRdb independently ran MiXCR on the 5' RACE reads; one entry per CDR3 protein. This table holds roughly 250,000 distinct CDR3 sequences, around 7.8% found once. Sequencing was carried out using blood, either unsorted or a sorted T cell fraction (not recorded which). The receptors originated from a male donor with ankylosing spondylitis or in good health (not recorded which).

This rearrangement joins TRBV5-4 to TRBJ2-1; 10 nucleotides agree with TRBD2. V lost 3 bases, J lost 7 bases, and 13 bases stayed unmatched. The CDR3 is made up of 17 amino acids. Looked up from germline, CDR1 is SGHNT and CDR2 is YYREEE (reference sequence). The CDR3 here is CASSYSTLAGVKNEQFF. The CDR3 DNA reads as TGTGCCAGCAGCTATTCTACGCTAGCGGGGGTTAAGAATGAGCAGTTCTTC. The complete variable domain, with remaining parts taken from reference TRBV5-4 and TRBJ2-1, reads ETGVTQSPTHLIKTRGQQVTLRCSSQSGHNTVSWYQQALGQGPQFIFQYYREEENGRGNFPPRFSGLQFPNYSSELNVNALELDDSALYLCASSYSTLAGVKNEQFFGPGTRLTVL.

The rearrangement joins TRBV30 to TRBJ1-1; D uncertain. The CDR3 contains 13 residues. Germline CDR1 GTSNPN, CDR2 SVGIG (reference sequence). Trimming left V 5 bases short and J 4 bases short, with 14 bases between. The CDR3 DNA reads TGTGCCTGGCCCCGAGGAGGTGGCACTGAAGCTTTCTTT. The encoded protein is CAWPRGGGTEAFF.

In this sample, this clonotype turned up many times. The chain joins TRBV11-1 to TRBJ2-3, with D maybe TRBD2 (6 bases). This CDR3 region has 18 residues. Germline CDR1 SGHAT, CDR2 FQDESV (reference sequence). V dropped 0 bases and J dropped 2 bases, with 18 bases sitting between them. The CDR3 DNA is TGTGCCAGCAGCTTAGCGATTGAAGGAGGGACCTACACAGATACGCAGTATTTT. Encoded protein: CASSLAIEGGTYTDTQYF.

This clonotype has more than one count but fewer than ten. This chain links TRBV29-1 with TRBJ1-4; D not certain. Trimming took off 4 bases at V and 3 bases at J, with 6 bases between the two ends. The CDR3 sequence is 12 residues long. Germline V gene lookup returns CDR1 SQVTM and CDR2 ANQGSEA. The DNA of the CDR3 is TGCAGCGTTGGGGAGTCTAATGAAAAACTGTTTTTT. Encoded protein: CSVGESNEKLFF.

This clonotype was picked up many times. The chain links TRBV19 to TRBJ2-3; D uncertain. This CDR3 comprises 13 residues. The V and J ends lost 0 bases and 4 bases respectively, with 5 bases between them. Germline V lookup: CDR1 LNHDA, CDR2 SQIVND (reference sequence). The CDR3 region has the DNA TGTGCCAGTAGTATAGAATGGCCAGATACGCAGTATTTT. It codes for CASSIEWPDTQYF.

This clonotype has only a few counts. The chain combines TRBV20-1 with TRBJ2-7; maybe TRBD2 (6 bases). There are 15 residues in the CDR3. CDR1 and CDR2 from the germline V gene are DFQATT and SNEGSKA (reference sequence). V lost 1 base to trimming and J lost 6 bases, with 19 bases between them. DNA for the CDR3: TGCAGTGCTAGAGTCCCCGGGACTCAGGCGGGCGAGCAGTACTTC. Protein sequence: CSARVPGTQAGEQYF.

This clonotype showed up just a few times. The rearrangement uses TRBV4-3 and TRBJ1-3; a possible D gene is TRBD1 (6 bases). CDR1 LGHNA and CDR2 YSLEER come from the germline V gene. Trimming removed 1 base from V and 0 bases from J, with 13 bases in between. The CDR3 has 17 residues. CDR3 nucleotide sequence: TGCGCCAGCAGCCAAGTACCGAGACAGGTCTCTGGAAACACCATATATTTT. Translated: CASSQVPRQVSGNTIYF.

The V gene is TRBV28, the J gene TRBJ2-7; 7 bases line up with TRBD2. The CDR3 is 16 residues long. Germline CDR1 reads MDHEN; CDR2 reads SYDVKM. V lost 6 bases to trimming and J lost 6 bases; unmatched junction nucleotides: 17. The DNA for the CDR3 is TGTGCCAGCAGCTCCCCCGCGAATCCGCAGCGGGGCGAGCAGTACTTC. Translating it yields CASSSPANPQRGEQYF. Variable domain in full (rest from reference TRBV28 and TRBJ2-7): DVKVTQSSRYLVKRTGEKVFLECVQDMDHENMFWYRQDPGLGLRLIYFSYDVKMKEKGDIPEGYSVSREKKERFSLILESASTNQTSMYLCASSSPANPQRGEQYFGPGTRLTVT.

The chain links TRBV7-3 to TRBJ2-1, with TRBD2 identical over 8 bases. V lost 5 bases, J lost 6 bases, and 6 bases stayed unmatched. CDR1 SGHTA and CDR2 FQGTGA come from the germline V gene. The CDR3 runs 14 residues. Here the CDR3 reads CASSAGTRSNEQFF. The DNA for the CDR3 is TGTGCCAGCAGCGCCGGGACTAGAAGCAATGAGCAGTTCTTC.

This clonotype was counted many times. Here the CDR3 DNA reads TGCAGTGCCCCCGTTGGACTAGCGGGAGTAGGGGGCAATGAGCAGTTCTTC. It yields the protein CSAPVGLAGVGGNEQFF. V usage is TRBV20-1 and J usage is TRBJ2-1, with 13 bases fitting TRBD2. This CDR3 is 17 amino acids long. J was trimmed by 6 bases and V by 6 bases; bases with no gene match: 14. The germline CDR1 and CDR2 sequences are DFQATT and SNEGSKA (reference sequence).

The CDR3 protein is CSARDSTGGNEQFF. The CDR3 bases are TGCAGTGCTAGGGATTCAACAGGGGGCAATGAGCAGTTCTTC. The chain carries TRBV20-1 and TRBJ2-1, with 8 positions matching TRBD1. V gave up 3 bases and J gave up 6 bases; unmatched junction bases: 7. This CDR3 contains 14 residues. CDR1 DFQATT and CDR2 SNEGSKA come from the germline V gene (reference sequence).

There are a few counts of this clonotype. The genes are TRBV12-3 or TRBV12-4 and TRBJ1-1; no reliable D call. Trimming took 6 bases from V and 1 from J, leaving 18 bases between them. This CDR3 comprises 16 residues. CDR3 sequence (DNA): TGTGCCAGCAGCCTCCCCCCCGGGAGTGCGAACACTGAAGCTTTCTTT. This gives the protein CASSLPPGSANTEAFF.

This clonotype occurred many times. J is TRBJ2-2 and V is TRBV6-4, with D perhaps being TRBD1 or TRBD2 (5 bases each). This CDR3 is 14 amino acids long. V was clipped by 4 bases and J by 1 base, with 7 bases between them. Germline CDR1 MRHNA, CDR2 SNTAGT. The CDR3 DNA reads TGTGCCAGCAGTGGGGACGGGAACACCGGGGAGCTGTTTTTT. This translates into CASSGDGNTGELFF.

The sample holds a few counts of this clonotype. J is TRBJ2-7 and V is TRBV9, with D possibly matching TRBD1 (6 bases). Germline V gene data show CDR1 as SGDLS and CDR2 as YYNGEE. V was pared by 3 bases and J by 1 base, with 17 bases between. CDR3 length: 16 amino acids. CDR3 residues: CASSALEQGESYEQYF. CDR3 sequence (DNA): TGTGCCAGCAGCGCCCTCGAACAGGGCGAGTCCTACGAGCAGTACTTC.

Ten or more counts support this clonotype. V and J are TRBV12-3 or TRBV12-4 and TRBJ2-2; D not certain. Trimming shortened V by 3 bases and J by 6 bases, and 11 bases separated the two germline ends. The CDR3 runs to 14 residues. The CDR3 sequence is CASSLRQNPGELFF. The CDR3 DNA reads as TGTGCCAGCAGTTTGCGACAAAACCCCGGGGAGCTGTTTTTT.

A few counts support this clonotype. CDR3 nucleotide sequence: TGTGCCATCAGTGAGTCCAGGAGATCCTACGAGCAGTACTTC. As protein: CAISESRRSYEQYF. The V gene is TRBV10-3, the J gene TRBJ2-7; no definite D call. The germline V and J ends were trimmed by 0 bases and 1 base, with 7 bases remaining between them. CDR1 is ENHRY and CDR2 is SYGVKD in the germline V gene. CDR3 size: 14 residues.

The chain joins TRBV7-9 to TRBJ2-5; 8 bases align to TRBD1. Germline CDR1 reads SEHNR; CDR2 reads FQNEAQ (reference sequence). V shed 6 bases and J 8 bases; nucleotides not matched to a gene: 8. This CDR3 is built from 13 residues. The CDR3 region has the DNA TGTGCCAGCAGGTCCGGACAGGGATCAACCCAGTACTTC. This gives the protein CASRSGQGSTQYF.

This clonotype was picked up many times. The rearrangement joins TRBV7-9 to TRBJ2-1, with D possibly being TRBD1 or TRBD2 (5 bases each). Germline V gene sequence: CDR1 SEHNR, CDR2 FQNEAQ (reference sequence). V lost 2 bases and J lost 10, with 15 bases in between. This CDR3 is built from 14 residues. The CDR3 protein is CASSLFMRGGEQFF. In DNA, the CDR3 is TGTGCCAGCAGCTTATTCATGAGGGGTGGGGAGCAGTTCTTC.

This clonotype was counted ten times or more. The chain links TRBV12-3 or TRBV12-4 to TRBJ2-4; the D call may be TRBD1 or TRBD2 (5 bases each). V was cut by 3 bases and J by 0 bases, with 12 bases left in between. The CDR3 totals 16 residues. The chain's CDR3 is CASSLAGQGAKNIQYF. The CDR3 DNA sequence: TGTGCCAGCAGTTTGGCGGGCCAGGGAGCCAAAAACATTCAGTACTTC.

The rearrangement links TRBV19 to TRBJ2-7, with 9 nucleotides matching TRBD1. CDR1 LNHDA and CDR2 SQIVND come from the germline V gene (reference sequence). There are 14 residues in the CDR3. V was clipped by 7 bases and J by 5 bases; unmatched bases: 9. The DNA of the CDR3 is TGTGCCAGTAATCTCCGGGACAGGGACGACGAGCAGTACTTC. The encoded protein is CASNLRDRDDEQYF.

This clonotype showed up just a few times. This rearrangement joins TRBV11-2 to TRBJ2-1; 16 bases are shared with TRBD2. The trim removed 5 bases at V and 2 bases at J, leaving 6 bases unmatched. The CDR3 runs 18 residues. The germline CDR1 and CDR2 sequences are SGHAT and FQNNGV. CDR3 region: CASSPGLAGGPTYNEQFF. In DNA form, the CDR3 reads TGTGCCAGCAGCCCGGGACTAGCGGGAGGGCCTACCTACAATGAGCAGTTCTTC.

This clonotype was seen many times. This rearrangement joins TRBV20-1 to TRBJ2-7; no clear D gene. Germline V gene sequence: CDR1 DFQATT, CDR2 SNEGSKA (reference sequence). The V gene lost 3 bases and the J gene lost 2 bases, with 11 bases spanning the gap. CDR3 size: 13 residues. Written as DNA, the CDR3 is TGCAGTGCTAGCGATCCCACCACCTACGAGCAGTACTTC. This codes for CSASDPTTYEQYF.

This clonotype occurred many times. The V call is TRBV7-2, the J call TRBJ2-1; 10 nucleotides align to TRBD2. Germline CDR1 is SGHTA and CDR2 is FQGNSA. The CDR3 sequence is 16 residues long. V shed 1 base and J 7 bases; nucleotides not matched to a gene: 7. The chain's CDR3 is CASSLVFSGRGNEQFF. As DNA, the CDR3 is TGTGCCAGCAGCTTAGTATTCAGCGGGAGGGGGAATGAGCAGTTCTTC.

At least ten counts were recorded for this clonotype. This chain joins TRBV20-1 and TRBJ1-5, with D tentatively TRBD1 (6 bases). The V end lost 3 bases, the J end lost 2 bases, and 8 bases lay between the germline ends. CDR1 and CDR2 from the germline V gene are DFQATT and SNEGSKA (reference sequence). This CDR3 has 13 amino acids. The CDR3 here is CSASNRGNQPQHF. CDR3 nucleotides: TGCAGTGCTAGTAACAGGGGCAATCAGCCCCAGCATTTT.

This clonotype was counted many times. The chain joins TRBV10-3 to TRBJ2-7; no firm D call. CDR1 and CDR2 from the germline V gene are ENHRY and SYGVKD. The V end was cut by 0 bases, the J end by 2 bases, with 8 bases between. The CDR3 totals 14 residues. CDR3 sequence reads: CAISESAGPYEQYF. CDR3 DNA: TGTGCCATCAGTGAGTCCGCAGGTCCCTACGAGCAGTACTTC.

A note on this clonotype: A much larger clone lies one base from this, so it may be a read error. The V call is TRBV20-1, the J call TRBJ2-7, with TRBD1 matching over 11 bases. The J call may be incorrect, as the DNA end agrees better with TRBJ2-1. Germline V gives CDR1 DFQATT, CDR2 SNEGSKA (reference sequence). The CDR3 length is 13 residues. For the CDR3, the DNA is TGCAGTGCTGGAGGACAGGGGGCAGGGGAGCAGTTCTTC. Its translation: CSAGGQGAGEQFF.

This clonotype has more than one count but fewer than ten. This chain uses TRBV12-3 or TRBV12-4 with TRBJ2-7; D perhaps matches TRBD2 (5 bases). The CDR3 has 14 residues. With 0 bases removed from V and 5 bases from J, the gap between germline ends came to 11 bases. The DNA of the CDR3 is TGTGCCAGCAGTTTAGCGTCGGGTAGCGACGAGCAGTACTTC. It codes for CASSLASGSDEQYF.

This clonotype was seen at least ten times. The chain is built from TRBV12-3 or TRBV12-4 and TRBJ2-7; 8 bases map to TRBD1. This CDR3 region has 14 residues. The V segment lost 7 bases and the J segment 4 bases; nucleotides outside the gene matches: 9. The CDR3: CASILGTGAYEQYF. CDR3 DNA: TGTGCCAGCATCTTAGGGACAGGCGCGTACGAGCAGTACTTC.

The table lists this clonotype with many counts. The chain uses TRBV7-2 and TRBJ2-7, with 7 bases matching TRBD2. The CDR3 has 15 amino acids. Germline V lookup: CDR1 SGHTA, CDR2 FQGNSA. V shed 6 bases and J 6 bases; nucleotides not matched to a gene: 14. Here the CDR3 reads CASSRFEGGPAEQYF. The CDR3 coding sequence is TGTGCCAGCAGTCGGTTTGAGGGAGGGCCGGCCGAGCAGTACTTC. Full variable domain (outside the CDR3, taken from reference TRBV7-2 and TRBJ2-7): GAGVSQSPSNKVTEKGKDVELRCDPISGHTALYWYRQSLGQGLEFLIYFQGNSAPDKSGLPSDRFSAERTGGSVSTLTIQRTQQEDSAVYLCASSRFEGGPAEQYFGPGTRLTVT.

This clonotype has ten or more counts. The chain has TRBV29-1 and TRBJ1-2; D gene ambiguous. CDR3 size: 13 residues. Trimming removed 3 bases at V and 0 bases at J, with 8 bases between. CDR1 and CDR2 (germline): SQVTM, ANQGSEA. CDR3 in amino acids: CSVDQISNYGYTF. As DNA, the CDR3 is TGCAGCGTTGACCAGATTTCTAACTATGGCTACACCTTC.